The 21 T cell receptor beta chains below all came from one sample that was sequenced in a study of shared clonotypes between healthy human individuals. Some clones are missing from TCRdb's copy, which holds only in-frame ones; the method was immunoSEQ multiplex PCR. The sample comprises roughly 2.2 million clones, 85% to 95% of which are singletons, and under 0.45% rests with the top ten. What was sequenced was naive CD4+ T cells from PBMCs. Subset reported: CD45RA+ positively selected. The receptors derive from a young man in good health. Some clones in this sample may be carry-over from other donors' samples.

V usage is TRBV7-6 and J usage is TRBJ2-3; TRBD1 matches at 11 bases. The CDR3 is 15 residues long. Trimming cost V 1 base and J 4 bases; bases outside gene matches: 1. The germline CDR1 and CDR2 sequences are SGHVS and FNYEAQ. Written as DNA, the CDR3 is TGTGCCAGCAGCTTAGGGGGACAGGGGGCAGATACGCAGTATTTT. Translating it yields CASSLGGQGADTQYF.

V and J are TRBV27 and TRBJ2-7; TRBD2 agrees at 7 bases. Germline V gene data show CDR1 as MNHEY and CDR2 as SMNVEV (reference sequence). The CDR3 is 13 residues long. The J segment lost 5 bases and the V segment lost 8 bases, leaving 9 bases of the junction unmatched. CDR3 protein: CASPWGGIHEQYF. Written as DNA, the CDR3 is TGTGCCAGCCCCTGGGGGGGAATCCACGAGCAGTACTTC.

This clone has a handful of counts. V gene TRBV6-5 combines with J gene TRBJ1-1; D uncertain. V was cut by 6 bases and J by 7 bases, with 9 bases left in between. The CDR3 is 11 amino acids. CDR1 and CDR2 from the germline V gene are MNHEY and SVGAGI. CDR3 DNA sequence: TGTGCCAGCAGGGCTGAGAGTGAAGCTTTCTTT. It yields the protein CASRAESEAFF.

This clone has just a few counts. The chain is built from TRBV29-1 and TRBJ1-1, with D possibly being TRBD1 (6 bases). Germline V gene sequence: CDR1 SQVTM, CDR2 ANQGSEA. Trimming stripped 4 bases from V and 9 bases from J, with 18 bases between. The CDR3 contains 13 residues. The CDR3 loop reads CSVAPLAGTQAFF. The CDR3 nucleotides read TGCAGCGTTGCCCCCCTGGCTGGGACACAAGCTTTCTTT.

The CDR3 sequence is CASSVGTGFNEKLFF. Here the CDR3 DNA reads TGTGCCAGCAGCGTGGGGACAGGATTTAATGAAAAACTGTTTTTT. The chain has TRBV5-6 and TRBJ1-4; 8 nucleotides align to TRBD1. CDR3 size: 15 residues. Germline CDR1 reads SGHDT; CDR2 reads YYEEEE. The V and J ends lost 4 bases and 4 bases, in that order; junction bases with no gene match: 6.

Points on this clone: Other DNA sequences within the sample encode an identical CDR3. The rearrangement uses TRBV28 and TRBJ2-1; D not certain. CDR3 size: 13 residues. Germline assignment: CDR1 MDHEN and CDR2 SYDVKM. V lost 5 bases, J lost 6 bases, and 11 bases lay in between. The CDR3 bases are TGTGCCAGCAGTCCCTCTGGGCGCAATGAGCAGTTCTTC. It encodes CASSPSGRNEQFF.

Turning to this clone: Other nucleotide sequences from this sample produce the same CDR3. This chain's CDR3 is CASSSGPNEKLFF. In DNA form, the CDR3 reads TGTGCCAGCAGTTCCGGCCCTAATGAAAAACTGTTTTTT. This chain links TRBV28 with TRBJ1-4, with D unclear. Germline V gives CDR1 MDHEN, CDR2 SYDVKM. V was cut by 4 bases and J by 3 bases, with 6 bases left in between. The CDR3 runs to 13 residues.

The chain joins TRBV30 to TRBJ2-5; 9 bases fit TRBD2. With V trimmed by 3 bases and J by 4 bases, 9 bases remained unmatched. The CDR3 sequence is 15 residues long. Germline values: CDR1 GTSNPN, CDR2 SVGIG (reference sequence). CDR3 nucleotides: TGTGCCTGGAGGTATCCTAGCGGGATCGGAGAGACCCAGTACTTC. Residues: CAWRYPSGIGETQYF.

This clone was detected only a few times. DNA of the CDR3: TGTGCCTGGAGTGCCAGGGGAGAGACCCAGTACTTC. Protein sequence: CAWSARGETQYF. This rearrangement joins TRBV30 to TRBJ2-5; TRBD1 might be the D (6 bases). Per the germline V gene, CDR1 is GTSNPN and CDR2 is SVGIG (reference sequence). This CDR3 is built from 12 residues. Trimming removed 1 base from V and 4 bases from J, with 7 bases in between.

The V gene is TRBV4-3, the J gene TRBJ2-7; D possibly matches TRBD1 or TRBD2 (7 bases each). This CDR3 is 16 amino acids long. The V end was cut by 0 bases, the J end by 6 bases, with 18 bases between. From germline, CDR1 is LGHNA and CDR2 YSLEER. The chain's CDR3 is CASSQDVIGRGLEQYF. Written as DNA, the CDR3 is TGCGCCAGCAGCCAAGATGTAATTGGGAGGGGGCTCGAGCAGTACTTC.

In nucleotides, the CDR3 is TGTGCCAGCAGCTTAGTAGGCGGGAGTCCCGCCAAAAACATTCAGTACTTC. Amino acids: CASSLVGGSPAKNIQYF. The rearrangement links TRBV7-8 to TRBJ2-4; TRBD2 aligns across 7 bases. V lost 1 base to trimming and J lost 1 base; unmatched junction nucleotides: 7. Germline-derived CDR1 and CDR2 are SGHVS and FQNEAQ. This CDR3 has 17 amino acids.

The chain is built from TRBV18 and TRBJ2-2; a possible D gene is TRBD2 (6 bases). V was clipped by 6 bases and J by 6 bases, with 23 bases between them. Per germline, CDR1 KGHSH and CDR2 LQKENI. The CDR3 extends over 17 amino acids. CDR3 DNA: TGTGCCAGCTCTCCGAGACAGCCAGAAGGAGGGGCCGGGGAGCTGTTTTTT. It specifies CASSPRQPEGGAGELFF.

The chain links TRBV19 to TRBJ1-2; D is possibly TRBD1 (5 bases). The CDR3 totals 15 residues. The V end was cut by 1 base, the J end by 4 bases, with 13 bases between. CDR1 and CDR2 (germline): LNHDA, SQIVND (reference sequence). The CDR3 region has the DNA TGTGCCAGTAGTATAGCGGGGGGAAAGAGCTATGGCTACACCTTC. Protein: CASSIAGGKSYGYTF.

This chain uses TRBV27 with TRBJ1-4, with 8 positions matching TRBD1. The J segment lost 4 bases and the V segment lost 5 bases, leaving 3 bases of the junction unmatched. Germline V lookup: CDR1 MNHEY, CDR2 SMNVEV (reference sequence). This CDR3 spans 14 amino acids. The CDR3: CASSPGQVNEKLFF. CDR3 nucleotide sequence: TGTGCCAGCAGTCCGGGACAGGTTAATGAAAAACTGTTTTTT.

In nucleotides, the CDR3 is TGTGCCAGCAGCTTAGAGAATAACGGGGAGCTGTTTTTT. Translated, it gives CASSLENNGELFF. The chain is built from TRBV11-3 and TRBJ2-2, with no clear D. Germline V CDR1 and CDR2: SGHNT, YENEEA. The CDR3 length is 13 residues. The V end was cut by 0 bases, the J end by 7 bases, with 6 bases between.

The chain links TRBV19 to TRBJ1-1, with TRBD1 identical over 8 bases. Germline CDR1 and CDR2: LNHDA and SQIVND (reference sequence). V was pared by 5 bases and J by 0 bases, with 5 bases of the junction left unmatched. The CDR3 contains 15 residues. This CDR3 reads CASSGRQGMNTEAFF. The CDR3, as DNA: TGTGCCAGTAGTGGCAGACAGGGGATGAACACTGAAGCTTTCTTT.

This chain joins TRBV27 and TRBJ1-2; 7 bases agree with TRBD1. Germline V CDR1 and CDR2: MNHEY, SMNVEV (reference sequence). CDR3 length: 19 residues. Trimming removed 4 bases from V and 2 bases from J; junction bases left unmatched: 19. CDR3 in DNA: TGTGCCAGCAGTTCTTGGTCACCGGGCAGGGGGATAGGAAACTATGGCTACACCTTC. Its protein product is CASSSWSPGRGIGNYGYTF.

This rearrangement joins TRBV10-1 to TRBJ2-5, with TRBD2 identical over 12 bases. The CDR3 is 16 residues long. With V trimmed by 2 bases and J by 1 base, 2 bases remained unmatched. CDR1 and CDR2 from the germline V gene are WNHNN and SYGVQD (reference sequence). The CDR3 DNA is TGCGCCAGCAGTGAGGGGACTAGCGGGCCCCAAGAGACCCAGTACTTC. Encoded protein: CASSEGTSGPQETQYF.

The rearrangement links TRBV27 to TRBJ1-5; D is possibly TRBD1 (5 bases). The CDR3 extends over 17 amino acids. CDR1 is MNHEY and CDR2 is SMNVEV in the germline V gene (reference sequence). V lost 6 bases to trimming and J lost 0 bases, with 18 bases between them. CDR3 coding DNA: TGTGCCAGCAGGCTAAGCTCGGCGGGGGATAGCAATCAGCCCCAGCATTTT. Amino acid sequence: CASRLSSAGDSNQPQHF.

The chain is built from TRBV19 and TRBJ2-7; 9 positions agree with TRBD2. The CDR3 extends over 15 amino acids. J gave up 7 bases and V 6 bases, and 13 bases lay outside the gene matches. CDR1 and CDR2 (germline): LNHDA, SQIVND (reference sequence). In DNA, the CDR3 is TGTGCCAGTAGCTTGGGCGGGAGGGCCCTAGAAGAGCAGTACTTC. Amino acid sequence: CASSLGGRALEEQYF. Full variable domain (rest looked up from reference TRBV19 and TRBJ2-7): DGGITQSPKYLFRKEGQNVTLSCEQNLNHDAMYWYRQDPGQGLRLIYYSQIVNDFQKGDIAEGYSVSREKKESFPLTVTSAQKNPTAFYLCASSLGGRALEEQYFGPGTRLTVT.

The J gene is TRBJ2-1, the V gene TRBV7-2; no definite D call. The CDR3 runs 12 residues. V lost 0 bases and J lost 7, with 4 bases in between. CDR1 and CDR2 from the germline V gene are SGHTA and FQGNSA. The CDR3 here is CASSLAVNEQFF. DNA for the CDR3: TGTGCCAGCAGCTTAGCGGTTAATGAGCAGTTCTTC.